This T cell receptor beta chain was sequenced during a study of tumor and adjacent non-tumor tissue in lung cancer. Background on the study: Patients were aged roughly 30 to 76, fewer than twelve men and about five women, stage I to III.

The germline CDR1 and CDR2 sequences are SGHDT and YYEEEE. The CDR3 covers 13 residues. V trimming: 4 bases; J trimming: 2 bases; junction bases outside the gene matches: 2. In this sample, this clonotype turned up once. TCRbeta libraries were built with three rounds of nested PCR, modified from ARM-PCR. TCRdb processed the multiplex PCR reads anew with MiXCR; each CDR3 protein has one entry. This table has roughly 75,000 distinct CDR3 sequences, about two thirds appearing once. The template was RNA from unsorted bulk tissue. The normal lung tissue was taken more than 3 cm from the tumor edge. The chain uses TRBV5-6 and TRBJ2-5; 7 bases are a match to TRBD1. Sequenced: distant non-tumor lung tissue. This clonotype was sampled from a woman in her 50s with non-small cell lung cancer. Here the CDR3 DNA reads TGTGCCAGCAGCGTGGACAGGCAAGAGACCCAGTACTTC. Translation gives CASSVDRQETQYF.